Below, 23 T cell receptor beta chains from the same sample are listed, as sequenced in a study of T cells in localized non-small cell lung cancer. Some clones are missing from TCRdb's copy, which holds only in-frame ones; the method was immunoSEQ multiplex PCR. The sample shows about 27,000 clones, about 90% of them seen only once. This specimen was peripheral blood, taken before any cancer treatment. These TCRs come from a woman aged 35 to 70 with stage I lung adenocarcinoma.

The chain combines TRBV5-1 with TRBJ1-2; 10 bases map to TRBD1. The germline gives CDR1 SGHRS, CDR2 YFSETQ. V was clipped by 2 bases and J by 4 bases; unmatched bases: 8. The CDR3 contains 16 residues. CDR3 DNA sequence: TGCGCCAGCAGCTTACCGGGACAGGGGAAATCCTATGGCTACACCTTC. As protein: CASSLPGQGKSYGYTF. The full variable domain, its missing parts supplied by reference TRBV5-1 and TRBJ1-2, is KAGVTQTPRYLIKTRGQQVTLSCSPISGHRSVSWYQQTPGQGLQFLFEYFSETQRNKGNFPGRFSGRQFSNSRSEMNVSTLELGDSALYLCASSLPGQGKSYGYTFGSGTRLTVV.

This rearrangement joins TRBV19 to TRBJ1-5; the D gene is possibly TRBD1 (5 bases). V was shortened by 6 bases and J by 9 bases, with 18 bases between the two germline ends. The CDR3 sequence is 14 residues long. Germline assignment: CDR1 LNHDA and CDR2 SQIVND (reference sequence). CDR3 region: CASSPDTTSRPQHF. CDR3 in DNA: TGTGCCAGTAGCCCGGACACGACCTCTAGGCCCCAGCATTTT.

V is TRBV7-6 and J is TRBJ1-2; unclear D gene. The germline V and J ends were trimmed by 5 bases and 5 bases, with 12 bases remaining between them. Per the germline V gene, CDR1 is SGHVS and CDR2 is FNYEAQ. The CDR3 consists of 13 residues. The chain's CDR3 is CASSTRADYGYTF. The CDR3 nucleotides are TGTGCCAGCAGCACGAGGGCCGATTATGGCTACACCTTC.

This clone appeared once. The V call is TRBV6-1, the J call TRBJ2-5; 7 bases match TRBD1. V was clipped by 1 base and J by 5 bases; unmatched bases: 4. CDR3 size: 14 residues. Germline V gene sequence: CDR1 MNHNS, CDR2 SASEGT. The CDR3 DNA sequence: TGTGCCAGCAGTGAAGGGGACAGTCGGGAGACCCAGTACTTC. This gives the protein CASSEGDSRETQYF.

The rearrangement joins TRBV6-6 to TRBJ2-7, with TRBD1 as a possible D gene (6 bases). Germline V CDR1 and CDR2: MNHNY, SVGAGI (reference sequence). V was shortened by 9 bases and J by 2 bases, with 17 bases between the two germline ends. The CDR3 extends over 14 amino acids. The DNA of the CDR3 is TGTGCCAGTCAACTAGAACCAGGGGCCTACGAGCAGTACTTC. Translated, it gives CASQLEPGAYEQYF.

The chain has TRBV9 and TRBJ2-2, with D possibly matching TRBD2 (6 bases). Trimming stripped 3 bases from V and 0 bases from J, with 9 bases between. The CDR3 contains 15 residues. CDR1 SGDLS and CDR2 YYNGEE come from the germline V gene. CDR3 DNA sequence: TGTGCCAGCAGCGCTAGCGCCGCGAACACCGGGGAGCTGTTTTTT. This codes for CASSASAANTGELFF.

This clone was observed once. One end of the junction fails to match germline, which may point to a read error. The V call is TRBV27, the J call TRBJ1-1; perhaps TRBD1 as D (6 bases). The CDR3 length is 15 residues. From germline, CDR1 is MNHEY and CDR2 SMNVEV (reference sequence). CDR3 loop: CASTPPGQMNTEAFF. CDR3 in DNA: TGTGCCAGCACTCCCCCGGGACAAATGAACACTGAGGCTTTCTTT.

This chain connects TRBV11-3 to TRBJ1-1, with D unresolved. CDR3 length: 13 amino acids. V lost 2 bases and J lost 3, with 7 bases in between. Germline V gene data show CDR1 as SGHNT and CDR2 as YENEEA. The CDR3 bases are TGTGCCAGCAGCTTATACCAACACACTGAAGCTTTCTTT. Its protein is CASSLYQHTEAFF.

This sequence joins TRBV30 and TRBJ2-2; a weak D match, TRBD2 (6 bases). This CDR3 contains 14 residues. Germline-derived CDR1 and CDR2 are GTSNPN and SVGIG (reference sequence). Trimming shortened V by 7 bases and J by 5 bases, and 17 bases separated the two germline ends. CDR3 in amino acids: CAYRPGLLTGELFF. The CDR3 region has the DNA TGTGCCTACAGACCGGGACTTCTTACCGGGGAGCTGTTTTTT.

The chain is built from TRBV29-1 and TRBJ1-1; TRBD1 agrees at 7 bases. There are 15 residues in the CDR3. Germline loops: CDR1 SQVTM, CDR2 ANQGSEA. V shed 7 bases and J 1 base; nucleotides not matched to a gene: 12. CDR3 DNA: TGCAGCGCCCAGTTGACAGGGTTGAAGAACACTGAAGCTTTCTTT. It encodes CSAQLTGLKNTEAFF.

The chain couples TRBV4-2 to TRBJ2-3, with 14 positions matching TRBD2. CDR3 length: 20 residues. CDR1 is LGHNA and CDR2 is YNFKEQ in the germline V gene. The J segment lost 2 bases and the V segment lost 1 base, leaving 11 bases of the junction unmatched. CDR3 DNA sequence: TGTGCCAGCAGCCAAGTCCCCCCTGGACTAGCGGGAGGCTACACAGATACGCAGTATTTT. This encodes CASSQVPPGLAGGYTDTQYF.

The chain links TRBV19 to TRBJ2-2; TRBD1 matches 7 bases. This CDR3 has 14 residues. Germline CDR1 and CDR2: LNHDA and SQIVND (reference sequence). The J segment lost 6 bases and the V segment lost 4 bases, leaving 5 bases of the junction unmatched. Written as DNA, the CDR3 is TGTGCCAGTAGTAAACAGGGGTTTGCCGGGGAGCTGTTTTTT. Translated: CASSKQGFAGELFF.

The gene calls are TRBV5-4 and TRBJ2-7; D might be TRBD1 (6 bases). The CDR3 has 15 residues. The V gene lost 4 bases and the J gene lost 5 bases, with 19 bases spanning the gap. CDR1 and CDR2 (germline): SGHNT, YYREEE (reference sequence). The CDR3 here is CASSQGWQGRDEQYF. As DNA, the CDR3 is TGTGCCAGCAGCCAAGGCTGGCAGGGGCGCGACGAGCAGTACTTC.

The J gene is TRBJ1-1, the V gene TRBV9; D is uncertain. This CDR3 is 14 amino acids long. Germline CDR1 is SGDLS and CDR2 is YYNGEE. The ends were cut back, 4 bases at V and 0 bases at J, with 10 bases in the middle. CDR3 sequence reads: CASSPRTVNTEAFF. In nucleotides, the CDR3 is TGTGCCAGCAGCCCACGGACGGTGAACACTGAAGCTTTCTTT. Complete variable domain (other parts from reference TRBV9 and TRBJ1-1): DSGVTQTPKHLITATGQRVTLRCSPRSGDLSVYWYQQSLDQGLQFLIQYYNGEERAKGNILERFSAQQFPDLHSELNLSSLELGDSALYFCASSPRTVNTEAFFGQGTRLTVV.

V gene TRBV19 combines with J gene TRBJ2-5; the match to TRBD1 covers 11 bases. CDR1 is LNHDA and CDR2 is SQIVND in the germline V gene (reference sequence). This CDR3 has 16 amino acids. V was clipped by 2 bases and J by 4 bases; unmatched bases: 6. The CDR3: CASSIPGTGGRETQYF. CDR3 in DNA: TGTGCCAGTAGTATACCCGGGACAGGGGGAAGAGAGACCCAGTACTTC.

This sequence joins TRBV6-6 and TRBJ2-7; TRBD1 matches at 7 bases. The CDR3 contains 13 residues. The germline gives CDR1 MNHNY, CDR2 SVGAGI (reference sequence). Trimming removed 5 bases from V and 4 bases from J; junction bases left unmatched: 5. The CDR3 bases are TGTGCCAGCAGTGAGGGACAGCAGTACGAGCAGTACTTC. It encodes CASSEGQQYEQYF.

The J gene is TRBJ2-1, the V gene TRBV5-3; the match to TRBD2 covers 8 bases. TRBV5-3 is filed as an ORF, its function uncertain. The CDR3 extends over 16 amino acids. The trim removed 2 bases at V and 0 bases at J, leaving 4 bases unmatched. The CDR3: CARSFFRGGSYNEQFF. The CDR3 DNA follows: TGTGCCAGAAGCTTCTTTCGGGGGGGCTCCTACAATGAGCAGTTCTTC.

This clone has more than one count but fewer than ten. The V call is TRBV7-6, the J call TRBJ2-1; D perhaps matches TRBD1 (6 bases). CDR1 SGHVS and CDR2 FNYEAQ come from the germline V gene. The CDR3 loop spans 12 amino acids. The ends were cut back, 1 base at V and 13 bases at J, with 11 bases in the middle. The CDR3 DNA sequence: TGTGCCAGCAGCTTAGGCAGGGGAGAACAGTTCTTC. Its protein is CASSLGRGEQFF.

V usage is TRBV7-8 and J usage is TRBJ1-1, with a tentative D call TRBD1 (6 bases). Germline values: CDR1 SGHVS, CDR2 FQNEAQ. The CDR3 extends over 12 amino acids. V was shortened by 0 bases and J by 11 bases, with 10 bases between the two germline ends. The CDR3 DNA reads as TGTGCCAGCAGCTTAGCCGGGGGCGTGGCTTTCTTT. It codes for CASSLAGGVAFF.

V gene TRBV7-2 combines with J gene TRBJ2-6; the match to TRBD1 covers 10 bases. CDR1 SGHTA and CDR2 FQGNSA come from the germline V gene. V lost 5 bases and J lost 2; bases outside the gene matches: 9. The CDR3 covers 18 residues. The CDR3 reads CASSDRQGAFAGANVLTF. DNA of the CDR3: TGTGCCAGCAGCGACCGACAGGGGGCTTTTGCTGGGGCCAACGTCCTGACTTTC. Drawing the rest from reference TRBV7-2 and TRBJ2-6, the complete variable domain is GAGVSQSPSNKVTEKGKDVELRCDPISGHTALYWYRQSLGQGLEFLIYFQGNSAPDKSGLPSDRFSAERTGGSVSTLTIQRTQQEDSAVYLCASSDRQGAFAGANVLTFGAGSRLTVL.

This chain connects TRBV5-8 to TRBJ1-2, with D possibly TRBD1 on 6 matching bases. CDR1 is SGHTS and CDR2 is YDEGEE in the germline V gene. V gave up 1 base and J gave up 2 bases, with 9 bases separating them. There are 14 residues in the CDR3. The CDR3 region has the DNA TGTGCCAGCAGCTTGAGGGGGACAAACTATGGCTACACCTTC. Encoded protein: CASSLRGTNYGYTF.

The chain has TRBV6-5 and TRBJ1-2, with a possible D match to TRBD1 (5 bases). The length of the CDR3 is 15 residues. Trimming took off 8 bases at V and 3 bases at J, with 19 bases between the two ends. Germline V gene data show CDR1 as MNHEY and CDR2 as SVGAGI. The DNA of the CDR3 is TGTGCCAGCCGACCCCCGGGGGGTTTATACTATGGCTACACCTTC. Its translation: CASRPPGGLYYGYTF.

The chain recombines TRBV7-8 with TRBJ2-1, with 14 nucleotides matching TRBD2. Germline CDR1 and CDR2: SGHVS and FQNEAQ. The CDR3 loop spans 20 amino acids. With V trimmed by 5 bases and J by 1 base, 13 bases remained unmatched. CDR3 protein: CASSPGTSGSPWGSYNEQFF. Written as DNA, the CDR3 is TGTGCCAGCAGCCCCGGGACTAGCGGGAGCCCGTGGGGGTCCTACAATGAGCAGTTCTTC.